This T cell receptor (beta chain) was captured in a study of monozygotic twins with inflammatory bowel disease. Note on this clonotype: Its target is not known.

TCRdb reprocessed the 5' RACE reads and reports one entry per CDR3 protein, with no DNA. The repertoire table contains about 93,000 distinct CDR3 sequences. The germline CDR1 and CDR2 sequences are MNHEY and SMNVEV (reference sequence). The CDR3 consists of 16 residues. Whole-study results and caveats: A single strong clonotype or signal linked to IBD was not supported.

The source of this sequence is a human donor with ulcerative colitis or Crohn's disease, or a healthy co-twin of an affected twin (not recorded which). The material sequenced was blood. This sequence joins TRBV27 and TRBJ2-7; TCRdb's D call, TRBD2, is unchecked because there is no DNA. The CDR3 here is CASGKKGPWTSYEQYF.